The 26 T cell receptor beta chains reported below all come from one sample, sequenced in a study of blood T cell repertoires in COVID-19. Here immunoSEQ multiplex PCR was the method, and the copy in TCRdb shows in-frame clones only, minus some. The sample contains some 170,000 clones, around 81% of which appear only once. Sequencing was performed on peripheral blood. These receptors all come from a man in his sixties with active or convalescent COVID-19.

The V call is TRBV19, the J call TRBJ1-5; D is possibly TRBD1 (5 bases). The CDR3 contains 15 residues. CDR1 LNHDA and CDR2 SQIVND come from the germline V gene (reference sequence). Trimming removed 6 bases at V and 0 bases at J, with 12 bases between. The CDR3 DNA follows: TGTGCCAGTAGCTCTGACAGTTATAGCAATCAGCCCCAGCATTTT. This gives the protein CASSSDSYSNQPQHF.

This clone was seen more than once but under ten times. The chain has TRBV24-1 and TRBJ2-1, with 10 bases lining up with TRBD2. Unmatched junction bases numbered 2, after V lost 3 bases and J lost 1 base. This CDR3 has 16 residues. The germline CDR1 and CDR2 sequences are KGHDR and SFDVKD. The CDR3 DNA reads as TGTGCCACCAGTGATATAGCGGGAGGATCCTACAATGAGCAGTTCTTC. Protein: CATSDIAGGSYNEQFF.

The rearrangement uses TRBV13 and TRBJ2-7, with 8 nucleotides matching TRBD1. Trimming at V came to 4 bases and at J to 6 bases, leaving 8 bases not matched to a gene. Per the germline V gene, CDR1 is PRHDT and CDR2 is FYEKMQ (reference sequence). The CDR3 is 14 residues long. The CDR3 DNA reads TGTGCCAGCAGCTCACGGACAGGGTTGCTCGAGCAGTACTTC. Protein product: CASSSRTGLLEQYF.

The chain carries TRBV19 and TRBJ2-1; TRBD1 matches 12 bases. CDR1 is LNHDA and CDR2 is SQIVND in the germline V gene (reference sequence). The junction had 10 bases not matched to a gene; V was cut back by 4 bases and J by 9 bases. The CDR3 runs 16 residues. The CDR3 spells CASSSRGQGASFEQFF. DNA of the CDR3: TGTGCCAGTAGTAGCCGGGGACAGGGGGCCTCATTTGAGCAGTTCTTC.

The chain joins TRBV11-2 to TRBJ2-7, with 9 bases lining up with TRBD2. Germline values: CDR1 SGHAT, CDR2 FQNNGV. Trimming cost V 1 base and J 3 bases; bases outside gene matches: 4. This CDR3 region has 15 residues. The CDR3 bases are TGTGCCAGCAGCTTAGGGCCTAGCGGGGACTACGAGCAGTACTTC. This translates into CASSLGPSGDYEQYF.

This clone was found a few times. This rearrangement joins TRBV5-1 to TRBJ2-7; 8 bases match TRBD1. After removal of 5 bases from V and 3 bases from J, the junction contained 10 bases not matched to a gene. The CDR3 is 15 residues long. CDR1 SGHRS and CDR2 YFSETQ come from the germline V gene. CDR3 coding DNA: TGCGCCAGCAGGCCCGGGCTACAGGGGGACTACGAGCAGTACTTC. Translation gives CASRPGLQGDYEQYF.

CDR3: CASSPPPGAMNTEAFF. CDR3 DNA: TGTGCCAGCAGTCCCCCACCAGGGGCAATGAACACTGAAGCTTTCTTT. The V and J genes are TRBV27 and TRBJ1-1, with D perhaps matching TRBD1 (6 bases). V shed 5 bases and J shed 0 bases, with 16 bases lying between them. The CDR3 has 16 amino acids. CDR1 MNHEY and CDR2 SMNVEV come from the germline V gene (reference sequence).

This clone was seen a single time. This sequence joins TRBV7-2 and TRBJ2-1; D is unclear. CDR3 length equals 13 residues. CDR1 and CDR2 from the germline V gene are SGHTA and FQGNSA. The V and J ends lost 1 base and 8 bases respectively, with 9 bases between them. In DNA, the CDR3 is TGTGCCAGCAGCTTAGGGCAAATCTATGAGCAGTTCTTC. It yields the protein CASSLGQIYEQFF.

CDR3 sequence reads: CASSLTEGTEQYF. In DNA form, the CDR3 reads TGTGCCAGCAGCTTAACTGAGGGAACCGAGCAGTACTTC. This chain uses TRBV11-2 with TRBJ2-7; tentatively, D is TRBD2 (5 bases). Per the germline V gene, CDR1 is SGHAT and CDR2 is FQNNGV. Between the trimmed V and J ends, which lost 2 bases and 6 bases, there was a span of 11 bases. The CDR3 covers 13 residues.

This clone was counted a few times. The gene calls are TRBV10-2 and TRBJ1-1, with a tentative D call TRBD1 (5 bases). CDR3 length equals 14 residues. The V and J ends lost 6 bases and 0 bases respectively, with 11 bases between them. Germline CDR1 and CDR2: WSHSY and SAAADI. In nucleotides, the CDR3 is TGCGCCAGCAGGGGGCGCTCCATGAACACTGAAGCTTTCTTT. Protein: CASRGRSMNTEAFF.

CDR3 nucleotides: TGTGCCAGCAGCTTCGAGGGTCGGGCTTTCTTT. Protein: CASSFEGRAFF. The chain joins TRBV5-5 to TRBJ1-1; D unclear. The CDR3 totals 11 residues. V gave up 2 bases and J gave up 11 bases, with 10 bases separating them. CDR1 and CDR2 (germline): SGHKS, YYEKEE (reference sequence).

This clone was recorded at least ten times. The chain employs TRBV18 and TRBJ2-1; D unclear. The germline V and J ends were trimmed by 2 bases and 4 bases, with 12 bases remaining between them. The CDR3 is made up of 15 amino acids. The V gene's germline CDR1 is KGHSH and CDR2 LQKENI. The CDR3 loop is CASSPTTDFYNEQFF. The CDR3 coding sequence is TGTGCCAGCTCACCAACCACAGATTTTTACAATGAGCAGTTCTTC. The whole variable domain, remainder taken from reference TRBV18 and TRBJ2-1, is NAGVMQNPRHLVRRRGQEARLRCSPMKGHSHVYWYRQLPEEGLKFMVYLQKENIIDESGMPKERFSAEFPKEGPSILRIQQVVRGDSAAYFCASSPTTDFYNEQFFGPGTRLTVL.

The rearrangement joins TRBV3-1 (or the pseudogene TRBV3-2) to TRBJ1-1; possibly TRBD1 for D (6 bases). V was trimmed by 2 bases and J by 7 bases, leaving 11 bases between them. CDR3 size: 13 residues. Germline CDR1 and CDR2: LGHDT and YNNKEL (reference sequence). In nucleotides, the CDR3 is TGTGCCAGCAGCCAACCGGGACACGGTGAAGCTTTCTTT. This sequence encodes CASSQPGHGEAFF.

This sequence joins TRBV6-5 and TRBJ1-6; 8 nucleotides align to TRBD1. This CDR3 region has 14 residues. Trimming took 2 bases from V and 9 from J; bases not matched to a gene: 3. Germline values: CDR1 MNHEY, CDR2 SVGAGI. In DNA, the CDR3 is TGTGCCAGCAGTTACCAGGGGGCGCTTTCACCCCTCCACTTT. This encodes CASSYQGALSPLHF.

The V call is TRBV6-5, the J call TRBJ2-7, with TRBD1 matching over 8 bases. After removal of 0 bases from V and 7 bases from J, the junction contained 8 bases not matched to a gene. There are 15 residues in the CDR3. Per germline, CDR1 MNHEY and CDR2 SVGAGI. CDR3 loop: CASSYSGTGAREQYF. The CDR3 DNA reads TGTGCCAGCAGTTACTCCGGGACAGGAGCGAGGGAGCAGTACTTC.

V and J are TRBV27 and TRBJ1-1; a weak D match, TRBD1 (5 bases). The CDR3 consists of 16 residues. Germline V gives CDR1 MNHEY, CDR2 SMNVEV (reference sequence). Trimming took 0 bases from V and 6 from J, leaving 17 bases between them. The CDR3 DNA reads as TGTGCCAGCAGTTTATCGAACCTACAGGTCTCTTCTGAAGCTTTCTTT. It encodes CASSLSNLQVSSEAFF.

The chain is built from TRBV29-1 and TRBJ2-7; D possibly corresponds to TRBD2 (6 bases). This CDR3 is built from 13 residues. V lost 6 bases and J 1 base, leaving 13 bases between the germline ends. Germline V gene sequence: CDR1 SQVTM, CDR2 ANQGSEA. CDR3 in DNA: TGCAGCGTCCGGCGGGGCCTTTCCTACGAGCAGTACTTC. Translated, it gives CSVRRGLSYEQYF.

The CDR3 region has the DNA TGTGCCAGCAGCTTATCACAGGGGGGACGGGAGACCCAGTACTTC. It specifies CASSLSQGGRETQYF. The chain uses TRBV11-3 and TRBJ2-5, with 8 bases lining up with TRBD1. The CDR3 runs 15 residues. CDR1 is SGHNT, CDR2 YENEEA, per germline. With 2 bases clipped from V and 5 bases from J, the junction kept 7 bases outside the gene matches.

This clone has more than one count but fewer than ten. The chain carries TRBV28 and TRBJ1-2; D is undetermined. Trimming took off 6 bases at V and 2 bases at J, with 10 bases between the two ends. The germline V gene has CDR1 MDHEN and CDR2 SYDVKM. The CDR3 contains 13 residues. CDR3 in amino acids: CASSPQINYGYTF. CDR3 DNA: TGTGCCAGCAGCCCGCAGATCAACTATGGCTACACCTTC.

The chain recombines TRBV6-6 with TRBJ2-7, with 11 bases fitting TRBD2. The length of the CDR3 is 15 residues. CDR1 and CDR2 (germline): MNHNY, SVGAGI (reference sequence). The V segment lost 5 bases and the J segment 2 bases; nucleotides outside the gene matches: 5. The CDR3 DNA reads as TGTGCCAGCAGTCAGGGACTAGCGGCCACCTACGAGCAGTACTTC. Amino acid sequence: CASSQGLAATYEQYF.

V usage is TRBV3-1 (or the pseudogene TRBV3-2) and J usage is TRBJ1-1; 12 bases align to TRBD1. The CDR3 loop spans 15 amino acids. J was trimmed by 3 bases and V by 6 bases; bases with no gene match: 5. Germline values: CDR1 LGHDT, CDR2 YNNKEL (reference sequence). Here the CDR3 DNA reads TGTGCCAGCAGTCGGGGACAGGGGGCGTACACTGAAGCTTTCTTT. Encoded protein: CASSRGQGAYTEAFF.

The rearrangement uses TRBV6-1 and TRBJ1-1, with TRBD1 matching 8 bases. Trimming removed 3 bases from V and 3 bases from J; junction bases left unmatched: 3. From germline, CDR1 is MNHNS and CDR2 SASEGT. This CDR3 is built from 14 residues. CDR3 region: CASSDETGDTEAFF. The CDR3 bases are TGTGCCAGCAGTGACGAGACAGGGGACACTGAAGCTTTCTTT.

The chain joins TRBV7-6 to TRBJ2-1; 8 nucleotides line up with TRBD1. V lost 1 base, J lost 4 bases, and 3 bases stayed unmatched. CDR3 size: 15 residues. Germline loops: CDR1 SGHVS, CDR2 FNYEAQ. The CDR3 DNA follows: TGTGCCAGCAGCTTAGGACAGGGGCTATACAATGAGCAGTTCTTC. It translates to CASSLGQGLYNEQFF. Based on the CDR3 plus reference TRBV7-6 and TRBJ2-1, the full variable domain is GAGVSQSPRYKVTKRGQDVALRCDPISGHVSLYWYRQALGQGPEFLTYFNYEAQQDKSGLPNDRFSAERPEGSISTLTIQRTEQRDSAMYRCASSLGQGLYNEQFFGPGTRLTVL.

This clone has only one observation. The gene calls are TRBV18 and TRBJ2-3, with TRBD1 as a possible D gene (6 bases). CDR1 and CDR2 from the germline V gene are KGHSH and LQKENI. Trimming took 3 bases from V and 1 from J, leaving 14 bases between them. CDR3 length equals 16 residues. CDR3 nucleotide sequence: TGTGCCAGCTCACCGGTATCGGGACACCGCACAGATACGCAGTATTTT. As protein: CASSPVSGHRTDTQYF.

This chain uses TRBV7-8 with TRBJ1-5; 8 bases are a match to TRBD1. Germline values: CDR1 SGHVS, CDR2 FQNEAQ. This CDR3 is 15 amino acids long. Unmatched junction bases numbered 9, after V lost 8 bases and J lost 3 bases. Written as DNA, the CDR3 is TGTGCCAGCGGTTTCGGACAGGGATACAATCAGCCCCAGCATTTT. This encodes CASGFGQGYNQPQHF.

The J gene is TRBJ2-7, the V gene TRBV6-1, with unresolved D. This CDR3 is 12 amino acids long. V lost 3 bases to trimming and J lost 8 bases, with 11 bases between them. CDR1 and CDR2 from the germline V gene are MNHNS and SASEGT. The CDR3 bases are TGTGCCAGCAGTGATCAGGCACCGAAGCAGTACTTC. This codes for CASSDQAPKQYF.